This T cell receptor beta chain originates from a study of CD8+ T cells in alopecia areata. It was cDNA, reverse transcribed from extracted RNA, that served as the sequencing template. Only in-frame clones appear in the TCRdb table, and some are missing; sequencing was by immunoSEQ multiplex PCR. The table includes about 70,000 clones, around 49% detected once. The V end was cut by 1 base, the J end by 0 bases, with 10 bases between. This CDR3 is built from 14 residues. Germline V CDR1 and CDR2: SQVTM, ANQGSEA. This sequence joins TRBV29-1 and TRBJ2-7, with D possibly being TRBD1 (6 bases). The input for sequencing was CD8+ T cells sorted from blood, taken at week 0. This clonotype was sampled from a human donor with alopecia areata. Here the CDR3 DNA reads TGCAGCGTTGAAGTGACAGGAGACTCCTACGAGCAGTACTTC. Its protein product is CSVEVTGDSYEQYF.